The rows below give T cell receptor beta chains drawn from one sample of a study of follicular helper T cells after annual influenza vaccination. Here immunoSEQ multiplex PCR was the method, and the copy in TCRdb shows in-frame clones only, minus some. The table shows more than 8,500 clones, with roughly 80% occurring only once. The source was CXCR5+ CD38- circulating T follicular helper cells from blood, collected on the day of influenza vaccination. Receptors originate from an adult who received the influenza vaccine. CDR3s include the opening cysteine and the closing phenylalanine or tryptophan. D genes are given only for firm matches. Rows may omit the clone size; those that give it use once, few, many or a size class.

clone_size: few
v_call: TRBV7-9
d_call: -
j_call: TRBJ2-7
cdr3_aa: CASSFAYEQYF
cdr3_nt: TGTGCCAGCAGCTTCGCCTACGAGCAGTACTTC

clone_size: -
v_call: TRBV7-8
d_call: -
j_call: TRBJ1-3
cdr3_aa: CASSGGVVGYGNTIYF
cdr3_nt: TGTGCCAGCAGCGGAGGAGTTGTGGGTTATGGAAACACCATATATTTT

clone_size: -
v_call: TRBV28
d_call: TRBD2
j_call: TRBJ2-3
cdr3_aa: CASSSASGTYTDTQYF
cdr3_nt: TGTGCCAGCAGTTCGGCTAGCGGGACATACACAGATACGCAGTATTTT

clone_size: -
v_call: TRBV9
d_call: TRBD2
j_call: TRBJ2-7
cdr3_aa: CASSVAASGSLSYEQYF
cdr3_nt: TGTGCCAGCAGCGTAGCGGCTAGCGGGTCTCTCTCCTACGAGCAGTACTTC

clone_size: -
v_call: TRBV5-1
d_call: TRBD1
j_call: TRBJ2-2
cdr3_aa: CASSSGQGAVWTGELFF
cdr3_nt: TGCGCCAGCAGCTCGGGACAGGGGGCTGTGTGGACCGGGGAGCTGTTTTTT

clone_size: -
v_call: TRBV30
d_call: TRBD1
j_call: TRBJ2-7
cdr3_aa: CAWGGTGGYEQYF
cdr3_nt: TGTGCCTGGGGTGGGACAGGGGGTTACGAGCAGTACTTC

clone_size: -
v_call: TRBV15
d_call: -
j_call: TRBJ2-7
cdr3_aa: CATSSWGEQYF
cdr3_nt: TGTGCCACCAGCAGCTGGGGCGAGCAGTACTTC

clone_size: few
v_call: TRBV29-1
d_call: -
j_call: TRBJ1-2
cdr3_aa: CSVVEDRYGYTF
cdr3_nt: TGCAGCGTTGTAGAAGATAGGTATGGCTACACCTTC

clone_size: -
v_call: TRBV10-3
d_call: TRBD1
j_call: TRBJ1-5
cdr3_aa: CAISLTGGNQPQHF
cdr3_nt: TGTGCCATCAGCCTGACAGGGGGCAATCAGCCCCAGCATTTT

clone_size: -
v_call: TRBV5-8
d_call: -
j_call: TRBJ2-1
cdr3_aa: CASSQQGSRNYNEQFF
cdr3_nt: TGTGCCAGCAGCCAACAGGGTAGCCGTAACTACAATGAGCAGTTCTTC

clone_size: -
v_call: TRBV28
d_call: -
j_call: TRBJ1-1
cdr3_aa: CASMTTPNTEAFF
cdr3_nt: TGTGCCAGCATGACGACACCCAACACTGAAGCTTTCTTT

clone_size: -
v_call: TRBV5-1
d_call: -
j_call: TRBJ2-7
cdr3_aa: CASSLGDPLYEQYF
cdr3_nt: TGCGCCAGCAGCTTGGGGGACCCATTATACGAGCAGTACTTC

clone_size: -
v_call: TRBV5-4
d_call: TRBD2
j_call: TRBJ2-1
cdr3_aa: CASSNSGGRLGNEQFF
cdr3_nt: TGTGCCAGCAGCAATTCTGGCGGGAGGTTGGGCAATGAGCAGTTCTTC

clone_size: few
v_call: TRBV7-9
d_call: -
j_call: TRBJ2-7
cdr3_aa: CASRSSRGEIHEQYF
cdr3_nt: TGTGCCAGCAGATCGTCCCGAGGGGAAATCCACGAGCAGTACTTC

clone_size: once
v_call: TRBV2
d_call: TRBD1
j_call: TRBJ1-2
cdr3_aa: CASREQGQNYGYTF
cdr3_nt: TGTGCCAGCAGGGAACAGGGGCAGAACTATGGCTACACCTTC

clone_size: -
v_call: TRBV9
d_call: -
j_call: TRBJ1-2
cdr3_aa: CASSNPSDGYTF
cdr3_nt: TGTGCCAGCAGTAACCCGTCCGATGGCTACACCTTC

clone_size: -
v_call: TRBV5-4
d_call: TRBD2
j_call: TRBJ2-7
cdr3_aa: CASSWGGLAGVWNYEQYF
cdr3_nt: TGTGCCAGCAGCTGGGGAGGACTAGCGGGAGTCTGGAACTACGAGCAGTACTTC

clone_size: -
v_call: TRBV9
d_call: -
j_call: TRBJ1-1
cdr3_aa: CASSVRADTEAFF
cdr3_nt: TGTGCCAGCAGCGTCAGGGCGGACACTGAAGCTTTCTTT

clone_size: -
v_call: TRBV9
d_call: -
j_call: TRBJ2-7
cdr3_aa: CASSAEPDMQYEQYF
cdr3_nt: TGTGCCAGCAGCGCAGAACCCGACATGCAGTACGAGCAGTACTTC

clone_size: -
v_call: TRBV7-9
d_call: -
j_call: TRBJ2-1
cdr3_aa: CASSPVGGHNEQFF
cdr3_nt: TGTGCCAGCAGCCCGGTGGGAGGACACAATGAGCAGTTCTTC

clone_size: few
v_call: TRBV2
d_call: -
j_call: TRBJ1-1
cdr3_aa: CASSEGPRSEAFF
cdr3_nt: TGTGCCAGCAGTGAAGGCCCCCGTTCTGAAGCTTTCTTT

clone_size: -
v_call: TRBV28
d_call: -
j_call: TRBJ2-3
cdr3_aa: CASSLWQTSTDTQYF
cdr3_nt: TGTGCCAGCAGTTTATGGCAGACTAGCACAGATACGCAGTATTTT

clone_size: -
v_call: TRBV11-2
d_call: -
j_call: TRBJ2-2
cdr3_aa: CASSLVESTGELFF
cdr3_nt: TGTGCCAGCAGCTTAGTCGAGTCCACCGGGGAGCTGTTTTTT

clone_size: -
v_call: TRBV27
d_call: -
j_call: TRBJ2-3
cdr3_aa: CASSSPAGGTDTQYF
cdr3_nt: TGTGCCAGCAGTTCCCCGGCAGGGGGCACAGATACGCAGTATTTT

clone_size: -
v_call: TRBV28
d_call: TRBD1
j_call: TRBJ1-5
cdr3_aa: CASRPTGTASNQPQHF
cdr3_nt: TGTGCCAGCAGGCCAACCGGGACAGCTAGCAATCAGCCCCAGCATTTT

clone_size: -
v_call: TRBV7-6
d_call: TRBD1
j_call: TRBJ2-2
cdr3_aa: CASSYQGAGNTGELFF
cdr3_nt: TGTGCCAGCAGCTATCAGGGGGCTGGGAACACCGGGGAGCTGTTTTTT

clone_size: -
v_call: TRBV6-5
d_call: -
j_call: TRBJ1-5
cdr3_aa: CAIADALGNQPQHF
cdr3_nt: TGTGCCATCGCGGACGCCCTGGGCAATCAGCCCCAGCATTTT

clone_size: -
v_call: TRBV2
d_call: TRBD1
j_call: TRBJ2-6
cdr3_aa: CASSETTGPLSGANVLTF
cdr3_nt: TGTGCCAGCAGTGAGACGACAGGGCCGCTCTCTGGGGCCAACGTCCTGACTTTC

clone_size: once
v_call: TRBV6-1
d_call: -
j_call: TRBJ1-1
cdr3_aa: CASSAKSVPGTEAFF
cdr3_nt: TGTGCCAGCAGTGCAAAGTCTGTTCCAGGGACTGAAGCTTTCTTT

clone_size: -
v_call: TRBV19
d_call: TRBD1
j_call: TRBJ1-1
cdr3_aa: CASSTRGQAQRDTEAFF
cdr3_nt: TGTGCCAGTAGTACCCGAGGACAGGCACAAAGGGACACTGAAGCTTTCTTT

clone_size: -
v_call: TRBV10-1
d_call: -
j_call: TRBJ2-5
cdr3_aa: CASSESGKETQYF
cdr3_nt: TGCGCCAGCAGTGAAAGTGGGAAAGAGACCCAGTACTTC

clone_size: -
v_call: TRBV14
d_call: TRBD2
j_call: TRBJ2-7
cdr3_aa: CASSALGGRAEQYF
cdr3_nt: TGTGCCAGCAGCGCCCTGGGAGGGAGAGCCGAGCAGTACTTC

clone_size: -
v_call: TRBV11-2
d_call: -
j_call: TRBJ2-2
cdr3_aa: CASSLDVRYGLFF
cdr3_nt: TGTGCCAGCAGCTTAGATGTCCGGTATGGCCTGTTTTTT

clone_size: -
v_call: TRBV19
d_call: -
j_call: TRBJ2-2
cdr3_aa: CASSIKGLGGELFF
cdr3_nt: TGTGCCAGTAGTATTAAGGGCTTGGGCGGGGAGCTGTTTTTT

clone_size: -
v_call: TRBV5-4
d_call: TRBD1
j_call: TRBJ1-2
cdr3_aa: CASSLNRGPSGYTF
cdr3_nt: TGTGCCAGCAGCTTGAACAGGGGGCCGAGCGGCTACACCTTC

clone_size: few
v_call: TRBV5-1
d_call: -
j_call: TRBJ1-2
cdr3_aa: CASSLDPTNYGYTF
cdr3_nt: TGCGCCAGCAGCTTGGATCCAACAAACTATGGCTACACCTTC

clone_size: -
v_call: TRBV7-8
d_call: -
j_call: TRBJ1-2
cdr3_aa: CASSFRKNYGYTF
cdr3_nt: TGTGCCAGCAGCTTCCGCAAAAACTATGGCTACACCTTC

clone_size: once
v_call: TRBV5-8
d_call: TRBD1
j_call: TRBJ1-2
cdr3_aa: CASTTGGQRSYGYTF
cdr3_nt: TGTGCCAGCACGACAGGGGGTCAAAGGTCCTATGGCTACACCTTC

clone_size: -
v_call: TRBV28
d_call: -
j_call: TRBJ2-7
cdr3_aa: CASSLFWFPYEQYF
cdr3_nt: TGTGCCAGCAGTTTATTTTGGTTCCCCTACGAGCAGTATTTC

clone_size: -
v_call: TRBV7-3
d_call: TRBD1
j_call: TRBJ2-7
cdr3_aa: CASSYDRGYEQYF
cdr3_nt: TGTGCCAGCAGCTACGACAGGGGGTACGAGCAGTACTTC

clone_size: -
v_call: TRBV7-9
d_call: -
j_call: TRBJ2-5
cdr3_aa: CATQLINQGGEETQYF
cdr3_nt: TGTGCCACCCAGCTTATTAACCAGGGGGGGGAAGAGACCCAGTACTTC

clone_size: -
v_call: TRBV5-6
d_call: TRBD1
j_call: TRBJ2-1
cdr3_aa: CASSLRDRGQNEQFF
cdr3_nt: TGTGCCAGCAGCTTGCGGGACAGGGGGCAGAATGAGCAGTTCTTC

clone_size: -
v_call: TRBV11-2
d_call: -
j_call: TRBJ2-5
cdr3_aa: CASSPRRGQGETQYF
cdr3_nt: TGTGCCAGCAGCCCCCGGCGGGGTCAGGGAGAGACCCAGTACTTC

clone_size: -
v_call: TRBV19
d_call: -
j_call: TRBJ1-2
cdr3_aa: CASKVKAETGYGYTF
cdr3_nt: TGTGCAAGTAAGGTCAAAGCGGAGACGGGCTATGGCTACACCTTC

clone_size: -
v_call: TRBV4-2
d_call: -
j_call: TRBJ1-2
cdr3_aa: CASSQDANPYGYTF
cdr3_nt: TGTGCCAGCAGCCAAGATGCCAACCCGTATGGCTACACCTTC

clone_size: -
v_call: TRBV5-1
d_call: -
j_call: TRBJ1-1
cdr3_aa: CASRTGTPNTEAFF
cdr3_nt: TGCGCCAGCCGGACGGGGACCCCAAACACTGAAGCTTTCTTT

clone_size: -
v_call: TRBV18
d_call: -
j_call: TRBJ2-3
cdr3_aa: CASSTRSDTQYF
cdr3_nt: TGTGCCAGCTCAACTCGCTCAGATACGCAGTATTTT

clone_size: -
v_call: TRBV5-1
d_call: -
j_call: TRBJ2-1
cdr3_aa: CASSSNYNEQFF
cdr3_nt: TGCGCCAGCAGCTCAAACTACAATGAGCAGTTCTTC

clone_size: few
v_call: TRBV2
d_call: TRBD1
j_call: TRBJ2-1
cdr3_aa: CASKEGTGSGREQFF
cdr3_nt: TGTGCCAGCAAGGAGGGGACAGGGTCGGGGAGGGAGCAGTTCTTC

clone_size: -
v_call: TRBV5-6
d_call: TRBD1
j_call: TRBJ1-2
cdr3_aa: CASSRTGAYGYTF
cdr3_nt: TGTGCCAGCAGCCGAACAGGGGCCTATGGCTACACCTTC

clone_size: -
v_call: TRBV27
d_call: -
j_call: TRBJ2-1
cdr3_aa: CASSSWTLSNEQFF
cdr3_nt: TGTGCCAGCAGTTCGTGGACTCTGAGCAATGAGCAGTTCTTC